This passage covers 29 T cell receptor beta chains from one sample sequenced in a study of cytomegalovirus exposure and HLA in healthy donors. Primers for the PCR totalled 60 Vbeta and 13 Jbeta. Measured with immunoSEQ multiplex PCR; TCRdb has only the in-frame clones, and not every one. This repertoire shows approximately 100,000 clones, around 76% found once; its top ten account for about 6%. Material: PBMCs. All receptors come from a woman aged 45-65 years in good health and CMV-seropositive.

CDR3 region: CSASSRGYTF. The CDR3 DNA reads TGCAGTGCTAGCTCCAGAGGCTACACCTTC. This chain links TRBV20-1 with TRBJ1-2; D gene unclear. Trimming stripped 3 bases from V and 8 bases from J, with 7 bases between. The length of the CDR3 is 10 residues. Looked up from germline, CDR1 is DFQATT and CDR2 is SNEGSKA (reference sequence).

The chain recombines TRBV7-9 with TRBJ2-7; D is possibly TRBD1 (5 bases). This CDR3 is 13 amino acids long. Trimming took off 5 bases at V and 2 bases at J, with 10 bases between the two ends. CDR1 is SEHNR and CDR2 is FQNEAQ in the germline V gene (reference sequence). Here the CDR3 DNA reads TGTGCCAGCAGCGACAGTCAGACCTACGAGCAGTACTTC. Translated, it gives CASSDSQTYEQYF. Full variable domain (rest looked up from reference TRBV7-9 and TRBJ2-7): DTGVSQNPRHKITKRGQNVTFRCDPISEHNRLYWYRQTLGQGPEFLTYFQNEAQLEKSRLLSDRFSAERPKGSFSTLEIQRTEQGDSAMYLCASSDSQTYEQYFGPGTRLTVT.

The rearrangement uses TRBV28 and TRBJ1-2; 8 bases line up with TRBD1. Per the germline V gene, CDR1 is MDHEN and CDR2 is SYDVKM. The length of the CDR3 is 22 residues. Losses at the gene ends were 5 bases for V and 2 bases for J; bases not matched to a gene: 28. CDR3 in amino acids: CASSLELDPLGDRRPLNYGYTF. CDR3 sequence (DNA): TGTGCCAGCAGTCTCGAATTAGACCCCCTTGGGGACAGGAGACCTCTCAACTATGGCTACACCTTC.

The chain links TRBV11-3 to TRBJ1-5, with D unresolved. The germline gives CDR1 SGHNT, CDR2 YENEEA. This CDR3 contains 14 residues. Trimming shortened V by 1 base and J by 2 bases, and 6 bases separated the two germline ends. Here the CDR3 reads CASSLVRGNQPQHF. CDR3 bases: TGTGCCAGCAGCTTAGTGAGGGGCAATCAGCCCCAGCATTTT.

This clone was detected a few times. The chain joins TRBV30 to TRBJ1-4; TRBD1 matches at 8 bases. Germline V lookup: CDR1 GTSNPN, CDR2 SVGIG (reference sequence). The CDR3 is 18 residues long. The J segment lost 8 bases and the V segment lost 7 bases, leaving 24 bases of the junction unmatched. The DNA of the CDR3 is TGTGCCTCCGATGGTTCGAGGCAGGGGGCGCGAGGCGTAGAAAAACTGTTTTTT. Translation: CASDGSRQGARGVEKLFF.

This clone was detected only a few times. The rearrangement links TRBV6-5 to TRBJ1-5; 7 bases align to TRBD1. With 6 bases clipped from V and 3 bases from J, the junction kept 5 bases outside the gene matches. CDR1 is MNHEY, CDR2 SVGAGI, per germline. The CDR3 length is 14 residues. This CDR3 is CASSWTGLNQPQHF. CDR3 nucleotide sequence: TGTGCCAGCAGCTGGACAGGACTCAATCAGCCCCAGCATTTT.

This sequence joins TRBV13 and TRBJ2-1, with unresolved D. Trimming left V 6 bases short and J 1 base short, with 13 bases between. Germline loops: CDR1 PRHDT, CDR2 FYEKMQ (reference sequence). This CDR3 comprises 15 residues. The CDR3 bases are TGTGCCAGCAGTCCCCGGGTAGGATCCTACAATGAGCAGTTCTTC. It specifies CASSPRVGSYNEQFF.

This chain connects TRBV7-8 to TRBJ1-1, with no clear D. The CDR3 runs to 14 residues. In germline, CDR1 is SGHVS, CDR2 FQNEAQ. The V end lost 0 bases, the J end lost 2 bases, and 7 bases lay between the germline ends. The CDR3 spells CASSLAQLNTEAFF. For the CDR3, the DNA is TGTGCCAGCAGCTTAGCACAGCTCAACACTGAAGCTTTCTTT.

This chain's CDR3 is CASSDRLQETQYF. CDR3 nucleotides: TGTGCCAGCAGCGACAGGCTCCAAGAGACCCAGTACTTC. The chain joins TRBV6-5 to TRBJ2-5, with D perhaps matching TRBD1 (6 bases). Per the germline V gene, CDR1 is MNHEY and CDR2 is SVGAGI. Trimming removed 6 bases from V and 1 base from J, with 9 bases in between. The CDR3 loop spans 13 amino acids.

This chain connects TRBV5-6 to TRBJ1-5, with no clear D. Germline CDR1 and CDR2: SGHDT and YYEEEE. There are 14 residues in the CDR3. V lost 2 bases, J lost 10 bases, and 16 bases lay in between. DNA of the CDR3: TGTGCCAGCAGCTTAGTAGCGGACGCTGGTCCCCAGCATTTT. It codes for CASSLVADAGPQHF. The variable domain in full, with the rest retrieved from reference TRBV5-6 and TRBJ1-5, is DAGVTQSPTHLIKTRGQQVTLRCSPKSGHDTVSWYQQALGQGPQFIFQYYEEEERQRGNFPDRFSGHQFPNYSSELNVNALLLGDSALYLCASSLVADAGPQHFGDGTRLSIL.

The V gene is TRBV7-8, the J gene TRBJ1-2; a possible D gene is TRBD1 (5 bases). With 1 base removed from V and 6 bases from J, the gap between germline ends came to 15 bases. Germline V gene sequence: CDR1 SGHVS, CDR2 FQNEAQ. The CDR3 runs to 15 residues. DNA of the CDR3: TGTGCCAGCAGCTTAGTGTCTGGGGGGGGAAATGGCTACACCTTC. This gives the protein CASSLVSGGGNGYTF.

The chain couples TRBV28 to TRBJ1-5; 8 nucleotides match TRBD1. The V and J ends lost 5 bases and 0 bases, in that order; junction bases with no gene match: 15. CDR3 length: 19 amino acids. The germline V gene has CDR1 MDHEN and CDR2 SYDVKM. CDR3 bases: TGTGCCAGCAGTCTCCGACTCGAGACAGGGGCTTATAGCAATCAGCCCCAGCATTTT. It encodes CASSLRLETGAYSNQPQHF.

This clone was seen a single time. The V gene is TRBV7-2, the J gene TRBJ1-4, with D unclear. CDR1 is SGHTA and CDR2 is FQGNSA in the germline V gene. Trimming left V 2 bases short and J 6 bases short, with 16 bases between. The CDR3 has 16 residues. The CDR3 nucleotides read TGTGCCAGCAGCTTATTTTTTGGCGGAGGGTATGAAAAACTGTTTTTT. Amino acid sequence: CASSLFFGGGYEKLFF.

The rearrangement links TRBV27 to TRBJ1-1, with D perhaps matching TRBD1 (5 bases). This CDR3 is 13 amino acids long. The germline gives CDR1 MNHEY, CDR2 SMNVEV (reference sequence). The V gene lost 6 bases and the J gene lost 3 bases, with 11 bases spanning the gap. This chain's CDR3 is CASSRDFYTEAFF. In DNA form, the CDR3 reads TGTGCCAGCAGCCGGGACTTTTACACTGAAGCTTTCTTT.

The J gene is TRBJ2-3, the V gene TRBV2; 7 nucleotides align to TRBD1. Germline CDR1 SNHLY, CDR2 FYNNEI. V shed 4 bases and J 0 bases; nucleotides not matched to a gene: 4. The CDR3 has 15 residues. CDR3 nucleotides: TGTGCCAGCAGTGTCATACAGGGGAGCACAGATACGCAGTATTTT. Protein: CASSVIQGSTDTQYF.

The chain joins TRBV7-9 to TRBJ2-7, with D tentatively TRBD1 (8 bases). The CDR3 consists of 19 residues. The V end was cut by 3 bases, the J end by 5 bases, with 29 bases between. Germline V gives CDR1 SEHNR, CDR2 FQNEAQ (reference sequence). CDR3 nucleotides: TGTGCCAGCAGCTTTCTGCTCCGGGGAGGGACAGGACTTTTTGACGAGCAGTACTTC. This gives the protein CASSFLLRGGTGLFDEQYF.

This chain links TRBV9 with TRBJ1-1; 9 bases fit TRBD1. V lost 4 bases and J lost 2; bases outside the gene matches: 6. CDR3 length: 15 residues. The germline gives CDR1 SGDLS, CDR2 YYNGEE. This chain's CDR3 is CASSHTDRGNTEAFF. The CDR3 DNA reads as TGTGCCAGCAGCCATACGGACAGGGGAAACACTGAAGCTTTCTTT. Complete variable domain (other parts from reference TRBV9 and TRBJ1-1): DSGVTQTPKHLITATGQRVTLRCSPRSGDLSVYWYQQSLDQGLQFLIQYYNGEERAKGNILERFSAQQFPDLHSELNLSSLELGDSALYFCASSHTDRGNTEAFFGQGTRLTVV.

V is TRBV19 and J is TRBJ2-7; 9 bases are a match to TRBD1. Losses at the gene ends were 1 base for V and 5 bases for J; bases not matched to a gene: 6. Germline-derived CDR1 and CDR2 are LNHDA and SQIVND (reference sequence). The CDR3 contains 15 residues. CDR3 sequence: CASSIVGTGKDEQYF. CDR3 nucleotides: TGTGCCAGTAGTATAGTCGGGACAGGGAAGGACGAGCAGTACTTC.

V and J are TRBV2 and TRBJ1-5; 7 nucleotides align to TRBD1. The CDR3 sequence is 14 residues long. Germline V lookup: CDR1 SNHLY, CDR2 FYNNEI. J was trimmed by 7 bases and V by 4 bases; bases with no gene match: 7. The CDR3 sequence: CASSGETGNQPQHF. The CDR3 region has the DNA TGTGCCAGCAGTGGGGAGACAGGGAACCAGCCCCAGCATTTT.

This chain connects TRBV6-5 to TRBJ1-6, with D possibly TRBD1 on 5 matching bases. This CDR3 is built from 15 residues. Germline V CDR1 and CDR2: MNHEY, SVGAGI. The V and J ends lost 6 bases and 7 bases respectively, with 16 bases between them. CDR3: CASRVDQGKNSPLHF. CDR3 in DNA: TGTGCCAGCAGGGTCGATCAGGGTAAAAATTCACCCCTCCACTTT.

This chain joins TRBV29-1 and TRBJ2-7; D not certain. Germline V CDR1 and CDR2: SQVTM, ANQGSEA. The CDR3 contains 11 residues. V gave up 2 bases and J gave up 3 bases, with 5 bases separating them. CDR3 loop: CSVEILYEQYF. The CDR3 nucleotides read TGCAGCGTTGAAATCCTCTACGAGCAGTACTTC.

This clone was recorded only once. The V and J genes are TRBV7-9 and TRBJ2-5, with D perhaps TRBD1 (5 bases). Germline assignment: CDR1 SEHNR and CDR2 FQNEAQ (reference sequence). The CDR3 sequence is 15 residues long. Trimming left V 5 bases short and J 3 bases short, with 16 bases between. DNA for the CDR3: TGTGCCAGCAGCCCTATGTGGGGCGCAGAAGAGACCCAGTACTTC. It yields the protein CASSPMWGAEETQYF.

The V and J genes are TRBV7-9 and TRBJ2-7; D is possibly TRBD2 (6 bases). Trimming pared 5 bases from V and 5 bases from J, leaving 10 bases between. Germline CDR1 and CDR2: SEHNR and FQNEAQ (reference sequence). The CDR3 is made up of 12 amino acids. In DNA form, the CDR3 reads TGTGCCAGCAGCCTGTCGGGGGACGAGCAGTACTTC. This gives the protein CASSLSGDEQYF.

This clone occurred a few times. The chain carries TRBV14 and TRBJ1-1, with D tentatively TRBD1 (6 bases). The CDR3 length is 13 residues. V gave up 6 bases and J gave up 5 bases, with 13 bases separating them. The germline V gene encodes CDR1 SGHDN and CDR2 FVKESK. The DNA of the CDR3 is TGTGCCAGCAGTCGACTGAGGGGGACTGAAGCTTTCTTT. Translated: CASSRLRGTEAFF.

The chain employs TRBV9 and TRBJ1-4; 7 bases line up with TRBD1. Unmatched junction bases numbered 8, after V lost 4 bases and J lost 5 bases. The germline CDR1 and CDR2 sequences are SGDLS and YYNGEE. The CDR3 extends over 15 amino acids. The CDR3 nucleotides are TGTGCCAGCAGCAGCTACAGGGGTGAAAATGAAAAACTGTTTTTT. It yields the protein CASSSYRGENEKLFF.

The chain employs TRBV2 and TRBJ1-3; perhaps TRBD1 as D (5 bases). The CDR3 is 16 residues long. Germline V gives CDR1 SNHLY, CDR2 FYNNEI. V lost 6 bases and J lost 1, with 16 bases in between. The CDR3 region has the DNA TGTGCCAGCAGGTCCGGCCCAGGGTTTTCTGGAAACACCATATATTTT. Protein: CASRSGPGFSGNTIYF.

To note about this clone: A read error may account for a junction end that differs from germline. The genes are TRBV7-2 and TRBJ2-1; 12 bases map to TRBD2. CDR1 and CDR2 (germline): SGHTA, FQGNSA. The CDR3 consists of 15 residues. Here the CDR3 DNA reads TGTGCCAGCAGCCTAGCGGGGGGGGAGGTCAATGAGCAGTTCTTC. Translated, it gives CASSLAGGEVNEQFF.

This clone appeared a few times. This sequence joins TRBV6-6 and TRBJ2-7; TRBD1 aligns across 8 bases. Germline CDR1 is MNHNY and CDR2 is SVGAGI (reference sequence). V lost 5 bases to trimming and J lost 6 bases; unmatched junction nucleotides: 3. CDR3 size: 12 residues. As DNA, the CDR3 is TGTGCCAGCAGTGACAGGGGCCGCGAGCAGTACTTC. Translation gives CASSDRGREQYF.

CDR3 in amino acids: CASSLDGQGSYEQYF. The CDR3 DNA reads as TGCGCCAGCAGCTTGGATGGACAGGGGTCCTACGAGCAGTACTTC. The chain recombines TRBV5-1 with TRBJ2-7; 9 nucleotides agree with TRBD1. This CDR3 comprises 15 residues. Germline CDR1 SGHRS, CDR2 YFSETQ. The V segment lost 0 bases and the J segment 1 base; nucleotides outside the gene matches: 2.